Listed here is a single TCR beta chain. This receptor's antigen is unknown. Per-nucleotide qualities are absent, and no much larger clonotype sits a single base away. The V and J ends are trimmed by 5 bases and 3 bases, leaving 22 bases between them. According to the germline V gene, CDR1 reads MDHEN and CDR2 reads SYDVKM. From its cysteine to its phenylalanine, the CDR3 spans 17 amino acids. The only DNA kept is the CDR3, 51 bases in frame from the first base. Using the deep immunoSEQ assay, TCR CDR3 regions were amplified from genomic DNA by multiplex PCR. Extracted genomic DNA from each cell subset was spread evenly across all wells of several immunoSEQ 96-well plates, with each plate serving as a replicate. Each replicate PCR for sorted subsets received around 210 ng genomic DNA, equal to roughly 29,000 T cell genomes. Purified libraries were quantified with a Qubit 3.0 fluorometer, sized on a Bioanalyzer 2100, and re-quantified with the KAPA Library Quantification kit. Each immunoSEQ 96-well plate was sequenced on its own single-read 150-cycle Illumina NextSeq 550 flow cell. From the authors' description of their analysis: Because the immunoSEQ output included only junctional sequences and no quality scores, the filtering could not be the same as the filtering used for full-length reads. Sequences were annotated with PyIR, a Python wrapper for IgBLAST v1.9, using IMGT germline references to assign V/J genes and CDR3. Reads with weak V/J assignments (E-value above 1e-6), missing CDR3, stop codons, out-of-frame junctions, or ambiguous translated residues were removed. V3J clonotypes were defined as sequences sharing an identical inferred V gene, J gene, and CDR3 amino acid sequence. Percentage overlap between repertoires was calculated by dividing the number of shared unique clonotypes by the size of the smaller repertoire. Three approaches were used to assess repertoire richness: RTK rarefaction, the Chao1 estimator, and Recon v2.1 estimates of unobserved clonotypes. For all TCRbeta clonotypes obtained by the gDNA method from a few donors, generation probabilities were computed with OLGA. TCRdb retrieved this table from immuneACCESS and kept in-frame rearrangements only. Not all clones are present; in checked studies, unresolved V genes account for under half, and no reason is known for the remainder. V, J and clone size were drawn from that table, and D and trimming were deduced from the DNA. This sample has 980,000 or so clones in its table, and around three quarters of those were observed once. The ten most abundant clones make up approximately 1.5% of the sample.

This record comes from a study of shared clonotypes between healthy human individuals (dated by TCRdb to 2018 to 2021). In terms of the full investigation: The cohort included a few men and two women between 18 and 49 years of age. To estimate repertoire size and how much clonotype sharing occurs between individuals, the study deeply sequenced the blood TCR repertoires of several healthy adults. Leukapheresis yielded between about 0.94 and 8.9 billion PBMCs per donor. To increase sequencing depth and limit assay-specific biases, TCR repertoire library preparation and sequencing were carried out by different laboratories using diverse techniques. For each donor, CD4 naive and CD4 memory were each run on three plates, CD8 naive on two plates, and CD8 memory on one plate.

Healthy HIV-negative adults with no recently reported acute infections or vaccinations were included as donors. Only Caucasian adults living in Nashville, Tennessee, USA were represented among the donors. CD4+ T cells were enriched by magnetic negative selection; naive cells were then positively selected on CD45RA, and the negative fraction formed the memory subset. Blood was obtained by leukapheresis, after which PBMCs were separated by Ficoll-Histopaque density gradient centrifugation and cryopreserved in liquid nitrogen vapor phase. Purity and quantity of every magnetically sorted T cell population were checked by analytical flow cytometry. Genomic DNA was isolated from each sorted fraction and quantified by UV absorbance on a Nanodrop 2000c. Broad study findings and their caveats: Higher generation probabilities were observed for clonotypes shared by all four sorted-subset donors than for non-shared clonotypes. Even with the large sequencing depth, rarefaction of the sorted-subset datasets indicated that sequencing was incomplete. Sampling was restricted to blood, and TCR repertoires in tissue are likely to differ from TCR repertoires in blood. Across a handful of donors, roughly 5.4% of naive CD4, roughly 3.5% of naive CD8, 2.3% of memory CD4, and 0.4% of memory CD8 clonotypes were shared. Based on pairwise subsampling, the degree of clonotype sharing among donors was expected to be affected by sequencing depth. Because the study included only a small number of donors, the genetic and exposure-history diversity represented was limited. Naive subsets generally had larger estimated clonotype richness than memory subsets did.

The receptor chain draws on TRBV28 and TRBJ1-1; the D gene is perhaps TRBD1, from 5 matching bases. The source of this sequence is a man aged 18 to 29 in good health. Sequences were obtained from memory CD4+ T cells sorted from blood. The label giving this sample's cell subset or site can be read as: CD45RA-negative fraction. At the DNA level, the sequence is TGTGCCAGCAGTACAAACGGGAGGGGAAAGGGGTACACTGAAGCTTTCTTT. Translated, it reads CASSTNGRGKGYTEAFF.